The T cell receptor (beta chain) under discussion was sequenced for a study of T cell changes during pregnancy in multiple sclerosis. The CDR3 has 14 residues. Germline CDR1 is MGHRA and CDR2 is YSYEKL. The ends lost 4 bases at V and 1 base at J; junction bases unmatched: 3. TCRdb's table, derived via immunoSEQ multiplex PCR, lists solely in-frame clones and lacks some. Of some 100,000 clones detected, 90% to 95% appear once; the ten largest clones hold 0.9%. The sequencing used peripheral blood, collected before pregnancy. The chain combines TRBV4-1 with TRBJ1-1; 7 positions match TRBD1. This receptor was obtained from a female donor with multiple sclerosis, enrolled in a pregnancy study. The CDR3 coding sequence is TGCGCCAGCAGCCTGGGACAGCCGAACACTGAAGCTTTCTTT. Protein product: CASSLGQPNTEAFF.